The rows below give T cell receptor beta chains drawn from one sample of a study of T cells in Graves' hyperthyroidism and ophthalmopathy. TCRdb reprocessed the multiplex PCR reads with MiXCR, giving one entry per CDR3 protein. The sample has about 37,000 distinct CDR3 sequences, about 50% seen once. Source material: blood. Receptor source: a man aged 40-49 years with Graves' ophthalmopathy. The CDR3 runs from the conserved cysteine through the conserved F or W. A D gene is named only where the DNA matches it firmly. Expanded clones are given a class, and other clones once, few, many or no size at all.

abundance	v_gene	j_gene	len	d_gene	CDR3aa	CDR3nt
NA	TRBV9	TRBJ1-5	15	NA	CASGWSRGSNQPQHF	TGTGCCAGCGGATGGTCCCGGGGGAGCAATCAGCCCCAGCATTTT
NA	TRBV5-4	TRBJ1-3	12	NA	CASSASRNTLYF	TGTGCCAGCAGCGCCTCTCGAAACACCTTATATTTT
once	TRBV7-2	TRBJ2-1	14	TRBD2	CASSLTSGSSEQFF	TGTGCCAGCAGCTTAACTAGCGGGAGTTCTGAGCAGTTCTTC
many	TRBV7-9	TRBJ1-1	14	TRBD1	CASSFATGGSEAFF	TGTGCCAGCAGCTTCGCGACAGGGGGTTCTGAAGCTTTCTTT
many	TRBV6-1	TRBJ1-6	15	NA	CASSEFDRRDSPLHF	TGTGCCAGCAGTGAATTCGACAGGAGGGATTCACCCCTCCACTTT
many	TRBV4-1	TRBJ1-4	17	NA	CASSRSQGALTNEKLFF	TGCGCCAGCAGCCGCTCCCAAGGGGCTTTAACTAATGAAAAACTGTTTTTT
many	TRBV20-1	TRBJ2-3	14	TRBD2	CSAHGTSGRDTQYF	TGCAGTGCTCATGGGACTAGCGGGAGAGATACGCAGTATTTT
NA	TRBV7-9	TRBJ2-7	16	TRBD1	CASSFGTGTGGNEQYF	TGTGCCAGCAGCTTTGGAACCGGGACAGGGGGCAACGAGCAGTACTTC
NA	TRBV20-1	TRBJ1-5	15	NA	CSARGDGGGNQPQHF	TGCAGTGCTAGAGGCGATGGGGGTGGCAATCAGCCCCAGCATTTT
many	TRBV6-1	TRBJ2-7	15	NA	CASSAGLPSLYEQYF	TGTGCCAGCAGTGCGGGACTTCCCTCCCTATACGAGCAGTACTTC
NA	TRBV5-1	TRBJ2-7	14	NA	CASSNRDGRYEQYF	TGCGCCAGCAGCAACCGGGACGGCAGATACGAGCAGTACTTC
many	TRBV2	TRBJ2-1	12	TRBD2	CASQGTNRGQFF	TGTGCCAGTCAAGGGACTAACAGAGGGCAGTTCTTC
many	TRBV6-2/TRBV6-3	TRBJ2-6	15	NA	CASSYSTSGANVLTF	TGTGCCAGCAGTTACTCGACGTCTGGGGCCAACGTCCTGACTTTC
once	TRBV20-1	TRBJ2-7	11	NA	CSASRAPQQYF	TGCAGTGCTAGTAGGGCACCCCAGCAGTACTTC
many	TRBV19	TRBJ1-5	19	TRBD1	CASSVLRQGSLYSNQPQHF	TGTGCCAGTAGTGTTCTACGACAGGGATCCCTCTATAGCAATCAGCCCCAGCATTTT
many	TRBV12-3/TRBV12-4	TRBJ2-1	14	TRBD2	CASSFWTRWFEQFF	TGTGCCAGCAGTTTCTGGACTAGGTGGTTTGAGCAGTTCTTC
NA	TRBV7-3	TRBJ2-2	16	NA	CASSSSGPANTGELSW	TGTGCCAGCAGCTCCTCCGGGCCTGCGAACACCGGGGAGCTGTCTTGG
few	TRBV20-1	TRBJ1-5	15	NA	CSAATGGSSWETQHF	TGCAGTGCTGCCACCGGGGGATCGTCGTGGGAGACCCAGCATTTT
medium-sized	TRBV20-1	TRBJ1-6	15	NA	CSATLQQGNNSPLHF	TGCAGTGCCACCCTTCAACAGGGTAATAATTCACCCCTCCACTTT
many	TRBV5-1	TRBJ2-3	16	TRBD1	CASGLARTGGTDTQYF	TGCGCCAGCGGCTTGGCAAGGACAGGGGGCACAGATACGCAGTATTTT
NA	TRBV20-1	TRBJ2-2	11	NA	CSAPQAGELFF	TGCAGTGCCCCCCAAGCGGGGGAGCTGTTTTTT
NA	TRBV10-3	TRBJ1-2	11	NA	CAISEQGGYTF	TGTGCCATCAGTGAACAGGGCGGCTACACCTTC
NA	TRBV5-1	TRBJ2-2	15	TRBD1	CASSQDRRYTGELFF	TGCGCCAGTAGTCAGGACAGGCGTTACACCGGGGAGCTGTTTTTT
NA	TRBV20-1	TRBJ2-3	14	TRBD2	CSATRRGRADTQYF	TGCAGTGCCACCAGGCGTGGGAGGGCCGATACGCAGTATTTT
NA	TRBV7-8	TRBJ2-1	16	TRBD1	CASSLERQGSRNEQFF	TGTGCCAGCAGCTTAGAGAGACAGGGGTCAAGAAATGAGCAGTTCTTC
many	TRBV20-1	TRBJ2-4	15	TRBD2	CSARSGRGAKNIQYF	TGCAGTGCTCGTAGCGGGAGGGGGGCCAAAAACATTCAGTACTTC
NA	TRBV6-6	TRBJ2-5	15	TRBD1	CASRDRQGVKQPQYF	TGTGCCAGCAGGGACCGACAGGGGGTTAAGCAGCCCCAGTACTTC
NA	TRBV20-1	TRBJ2-3	15	TRBD2	CSAQTSGKVGDTQYF	TGCAGTGCTCAGACTAGCGGGAAGGTAGGGGATACGCAGTATTTT